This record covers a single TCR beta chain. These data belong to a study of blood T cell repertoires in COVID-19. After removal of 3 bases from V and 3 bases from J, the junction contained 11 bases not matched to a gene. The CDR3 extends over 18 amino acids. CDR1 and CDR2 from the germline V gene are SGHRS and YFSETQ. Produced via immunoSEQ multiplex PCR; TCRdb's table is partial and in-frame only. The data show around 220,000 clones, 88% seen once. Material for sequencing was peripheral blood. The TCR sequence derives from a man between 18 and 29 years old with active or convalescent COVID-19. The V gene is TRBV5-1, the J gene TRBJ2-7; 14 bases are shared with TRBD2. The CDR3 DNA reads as TGCGCCAGCAGCTCGCCCCTGGGACTAGCGGGAGAAGGCTACGAGCAGTACTTC. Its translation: CASSSPLGLAGEGYEQYF.